The present TCR beta chain was sequenced within a study of blood T cell repertoires in COVID-19 (dated by TCRdb to about 2020). About the investigation overall: Samples from collaborators originated in the United States, Italy and Spain and spanned both the acute and convalescent phases of COVID-19. The repertoires were made available in a free public database intended to serve as a resource for research on the immune response to SARS-CoV-2. The prospective study material was composed of cDNA or gDNA derived from T cells, B-cell-depleted T cells, or PBMCs. Where HLA class I and class II types were available, the types were taken from metadata supplied by the sample provider, not from assay-based typing. Deeply sampled blood TCRbeta repertoires from subjects exposed to, actively infected with, or recovered from COVID-19 were included in the dataset. Samples came from the ongoing ImmuneRACE study (first 160 participants) plus 1,254 subjects from 6 global collaborators. Nearly every sample came with metadata listing a de-identified subject ID, COVID-19 status, age in years and sex. The study at large found these results: The quantity of clinical and demographic metadata differed by source and by participant and was supplied without curation.

The V end loses 3 bases and the J end loses 1 base, and a stretch of 18 bases separates them. Including cysteine and phenylalanine, the CDR3 has 18 amino acids. Solely the CDR3 DNA is kept, with 54 bases framed from the first base. The germline V gene (reference sequence) provides CDR1 LNHDA and CDR2 SQIVND. Remarks on this clone: Its cognate antigen has yet to be identified. Per-base qualities were not stored, and no clone one base away is much larger.

In the prospective study, participants were roughly 18 to 89 years old, resided in about two dozen geographic areas of the United States, and were enrolled through a virtual design. In the prospective study, cohorts were assigned on the basis of participant-reported clinical history obtained from a screening survey and a study questionnaire. ImmuneRACE Cohort 3 recovered participants were defined by two consecutive negative NP/OP PCR tests, healthcare professional clearance, or symptom resolution. Mobile phlebotomists in the prospective study collected whole blood, serum and a nasopharyngeal or oropharyngeal swab from every participant. Additional blood draws and questionnaires over an approximately 2-month period could optionally be provided by prospective study participants. Blood samples from the prospective study were shipped frozen or at room temperature prior to DNA extraction. The immunoSEQ Assay, a bias-controlled multiplex PCR, was used to amplify TCRbeta CDR3 regions from genomic DNA. Per the authors' processing: The number of nucleated cells in each sample was estimated by amplification of reference gene primers within the assay. Sequence reads were collapsed and filtered to measure the absolute abundance of every unique TCRbeta CDR3 rearrangement. For each sample, productive Simpson clonality was calculated by taking the square root of Simpson's diversity index across productive rearrangements. The table was pulled from immuneACCESS by TCRdb, which kept in-frame rearrangements only. Such tables lose some clones; where checked, under half of the loss comes from unresolved V genes, and the rest has no known cause. V, J and clone size derive from that table, while D and trimming were established from the DNA sequence. The sample table holds some 320,000 clones, of which roughly 90% were seen once. The ten biggest clones cover around 2.5% of the sample.

Sequencing used PBMCs or T cells enriched from blood (not recorded which). The chain employs TRBV19 and TRBJ2-2, and possibly TRBD2, on 5 matching bases. This sequence was found in a man between 60 and 70 years old who had recovered from COVID-19. At the DNA level, the sequence is TGTGCCAGTAGTATCCTAGGAGGCAGAACATGGAACACCGGGGAGCTGTTTTTT. Its protein reads: CASSILGGRTWNTGELFF.